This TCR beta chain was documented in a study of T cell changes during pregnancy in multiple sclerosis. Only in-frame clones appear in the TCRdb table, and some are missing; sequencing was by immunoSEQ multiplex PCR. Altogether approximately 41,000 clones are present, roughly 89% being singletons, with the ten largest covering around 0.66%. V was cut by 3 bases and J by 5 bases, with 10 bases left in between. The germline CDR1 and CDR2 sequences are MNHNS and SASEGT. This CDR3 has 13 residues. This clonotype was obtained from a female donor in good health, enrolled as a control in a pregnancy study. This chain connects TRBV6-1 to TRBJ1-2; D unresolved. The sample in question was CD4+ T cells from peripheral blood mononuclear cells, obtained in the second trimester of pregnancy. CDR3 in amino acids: CASSETVGYGYTF. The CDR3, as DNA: TGTGCCAGCAGTGAGACTGTCGGGTATGGCTACACCTTC.